A single sample is the source of the 8 T cell receptor beta chains below, sequenced in a study of blood T cell repertoires in COVID-19. Sequencing was performed with immunoSEQ multiplex PCR; in TCRdb, only in-frame clones are kept and a portion is missing. This table has about 93,000 clones, roughly 79% appearing once. The sequenced sample was peripheral blood. These receptors originate from a human donor in a cohort sampled during active COVID-19.

The rearrangement joins TRBV6-2 or TRBV6-3 to TRBJ1-1; 7 bases agree with TRBD1. The CDR3 is 16 residues long. Germline CDR1 reads MNHEY; CDR2 reads SVGEGT. V gave up 0 bases and J gave up 1 base; unmatched junction bases: 5. CDR3 DNA: TGTGCCAGCAGTTACTCGATAGGACAGGCGAACACTGAAGCTTTCTTT. Translation gives CASSYSIGQANTEAFF.

The rearrangement links TRBV19 to TRBJ1-2, with a weak D call TRBD1 (6 bases). The CDR3 runs to 13 residues. Germline CDR1 reads LNHDA; CDR2 reads SQIVND (reference sequence). The V and J ends lost 3 bases and 8 bases respectively, with 13 bases between them. The CDR3 DNA is TGTGCCAGTAGTATGAACAGGGTCGACGGCTACACCTTC. Translating it yields CASSMNRVDGYTF.

The CDR3 here is CASSHQFPGDSYEQYF. Written as DNA, the CDR3 is TGTGCCAGCAGCCACCAGTTCCCGGGGGACTCCTACGAGCAGTACTTC. The rearrangement links TRBV3-1 (or the pseudogene TRBV3-2) to TRBJ2-7, with a tentative D call TRBD2 (6 bases). From germline, CDR1 is LGHDT and CDR2 YNNKEL (reference sequence). The CDR3 extends over 16 amino acids. Trimming removed 3 bases at V and 0 bases at J, with 15 bases between.

This clone was detected once. V gene TRBV15 combines with J gene TRBJ2-1; 7 nucleotides agree with TRBD1. V trimming: 3 bases; J trimming: 6 bases; junction bases outside the gene matches: 14. The CDR3 length is 17 residues. Germline V gene sequence: CDR1 LNHNV, CDR2 YYDKDF (reference sequence). Written as DNA, the CDR3 is TGTGCCACCAGCAGGATACCCCAGGGGGTAGGTCTCAATGAGCAGTTCTTC. It specifies CATSRIPQGVGLNEQFF.

The chain combines TRBV7-8 with TRBJ2-5; TRBD1 matches at 8 bases. Per the germline V gene, CDR1 is SGHVS and CDR2 is FQNEAQ. This CDR3 has 15 amino acids. Trimming at V came to 4 bases and at J to 2 bases, leaving 6 bases not matched to a gene. The CDR3: CASSSRRDRQETQYF. In nucleotides, the CDR3 is TGTGCCAGCAGCTCGAGGAGGGACAGGCAAGAGACCCAGTACTTC.

This clone appeared a few times. The rearrangement links TRBV2 to TRBJ1-6; D not resolved. The CDR3 runs 15 residues. V was pared by 6 bases and J by 8 bases, with 17 bases between. Germline CDR1 is SNHLY and CDR2 is FYNNEI. DNA of the CDR3: TGTGCCAGCAGCCCTGAAGGAGTTTGGTATTCACCCCTCCACTTT. Its protein is CASSPEGVWYSPLHF.

This rearrangement joins TRBV5-1 to TRBJ2-6; D may be TRBD2 (6 bases). Trimming took 0 bases from V and 2 from J, leaving 12 bases between them. Germline loops: CDR1 SGHRS, CDR2 YFSETQ. The CDR3 sequence is 17 residues long. CDR3 residues: CASSLGTGGTGANVLTF. The CDR3 DNA sequence: TGCGCCAGCAGCTTGGGAACGGGCGGGACTGGGGCCAACGTCCTGACTTTC. Drawing the rest from reference TRBV5-1 and TRBJ2-6, the complete variable domain is KAGVTQTPRYLIKTRGQQVTLSCSPISGHRSVSWYQQTPGQGLQFLFEYFSETQRNKGNFPGRFSGRQFSNSRSEMNVSTLELGDSALYLCASSLGTGGTGANVLTFGAGSRLTVL.

In this sample, this clone turned up a few times. The chain links TRBV5-1 to TRBJ2-3; 8 bases align to TRBD2. The CDR3 contains 15 residues. The V and J ends lost 4 bases and 2 bases, in that order; junction bases with no gene match: 6. The germline V gene has CDR1 SGHRS and CDR2 YFSETQ. In DNA form, the CDR3 reads TGCGCCAGCAGCCCCCGGGGGGGGCACACAGATACGCAGTATTTT. Translated, it gives CASSPRGGHTDTQYF.